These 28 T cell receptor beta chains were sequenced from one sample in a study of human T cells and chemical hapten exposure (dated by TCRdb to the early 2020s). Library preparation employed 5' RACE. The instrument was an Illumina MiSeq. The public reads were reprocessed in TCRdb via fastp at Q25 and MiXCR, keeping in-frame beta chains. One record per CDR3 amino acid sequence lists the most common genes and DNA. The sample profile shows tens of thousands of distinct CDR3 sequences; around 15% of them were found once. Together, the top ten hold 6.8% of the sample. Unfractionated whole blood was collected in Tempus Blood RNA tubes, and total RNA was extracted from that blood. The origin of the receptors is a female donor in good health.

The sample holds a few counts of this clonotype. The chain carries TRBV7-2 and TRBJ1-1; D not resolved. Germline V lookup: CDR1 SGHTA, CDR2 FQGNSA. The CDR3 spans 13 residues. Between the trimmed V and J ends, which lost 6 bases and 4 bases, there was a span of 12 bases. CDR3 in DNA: TGTGCCAGCAGTTCCCGAATCTTCACTGAAGCTTTCTTT. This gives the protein CASSSRIFTEAFF.

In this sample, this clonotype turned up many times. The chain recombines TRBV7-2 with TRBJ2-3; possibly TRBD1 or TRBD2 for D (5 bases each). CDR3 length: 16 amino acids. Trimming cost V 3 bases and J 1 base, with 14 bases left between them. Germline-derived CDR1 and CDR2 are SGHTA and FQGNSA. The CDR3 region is CASSFQHRDGTDTQYF. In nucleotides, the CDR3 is TGTGCCAGCAGCTTCCAACATCGGGACGGCACAGATACGCAGTATTTT.

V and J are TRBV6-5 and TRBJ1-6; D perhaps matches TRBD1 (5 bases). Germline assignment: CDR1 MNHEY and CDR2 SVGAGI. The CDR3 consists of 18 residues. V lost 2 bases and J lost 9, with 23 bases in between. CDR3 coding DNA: TGTGCCAGCAGTTACGACGCCCCGGGACCCCAGAGGAGTTCACCCCTCCACTTT. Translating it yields CASSYDAPGPQRSSPLHF.

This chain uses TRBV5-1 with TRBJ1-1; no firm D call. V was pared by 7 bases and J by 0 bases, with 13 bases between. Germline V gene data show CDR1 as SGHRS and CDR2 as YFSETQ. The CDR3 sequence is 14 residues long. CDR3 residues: CASRWAGMNTEAFF. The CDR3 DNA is TGCGCCAGCCGCTGGGCTGGGATGAACACTGAAGCTTTCTTT.

The DNA for the CDR3 is TGTGCCAGCTCACCAGGGATAGCGGGAGACGAGCAGTTCTTC. It encodes CASSPGIAGDEQFF. The chain is built from TRBV18 and TRBJ2-1, with 9 bases identical to TRBD2. The ends lost 2 bases at V and 10 bases at J; junction bases unmatched: 6. The germline V gene encodes CDR1 KGHSH and CDR2 LQKENI. The CDR3 has 14 residues.

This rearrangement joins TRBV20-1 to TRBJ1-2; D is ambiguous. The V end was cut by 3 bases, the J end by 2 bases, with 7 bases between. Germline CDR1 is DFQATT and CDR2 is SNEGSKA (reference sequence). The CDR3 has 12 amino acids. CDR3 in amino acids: CSARGRNYGYTF. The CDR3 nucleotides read TGCAGTGCTAGGGGCCGAAACTATGGCTACACCTTC.

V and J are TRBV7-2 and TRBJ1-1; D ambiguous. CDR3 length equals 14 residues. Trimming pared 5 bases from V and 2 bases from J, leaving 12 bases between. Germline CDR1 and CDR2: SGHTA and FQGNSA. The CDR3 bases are TGTGCCAGCAGCCTAACGGGCGGTAACACTGAAGCTTTCTTT. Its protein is CASSLTGGNTEAFF.

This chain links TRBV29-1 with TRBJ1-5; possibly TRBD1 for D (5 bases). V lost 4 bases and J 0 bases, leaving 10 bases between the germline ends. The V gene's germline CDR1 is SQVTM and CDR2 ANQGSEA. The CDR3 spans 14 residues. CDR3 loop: CSVAAGDSNQPQHF. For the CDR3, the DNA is TGCAGCGTTGCGGCGGGGGATAGCAATCAGCCCCAGCATTTT.

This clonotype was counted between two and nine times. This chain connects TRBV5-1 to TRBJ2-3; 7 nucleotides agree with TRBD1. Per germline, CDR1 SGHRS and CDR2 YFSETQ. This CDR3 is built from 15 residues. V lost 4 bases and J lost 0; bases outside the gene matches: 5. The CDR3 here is CASSPTGISTDTQYF. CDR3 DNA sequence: TGCGCCAGCAGCCCGACAGGGATTAGCACAGATACGCAGTATTTT.

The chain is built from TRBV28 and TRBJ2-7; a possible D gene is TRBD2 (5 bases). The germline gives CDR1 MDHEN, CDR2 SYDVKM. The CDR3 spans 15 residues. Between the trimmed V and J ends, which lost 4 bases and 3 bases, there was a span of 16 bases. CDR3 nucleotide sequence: TGTGCCAGCAGTTCGGAGAGGGTTTCTGTCTACGAGCAGTACTTC. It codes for CASSSERVSVYEQYF.

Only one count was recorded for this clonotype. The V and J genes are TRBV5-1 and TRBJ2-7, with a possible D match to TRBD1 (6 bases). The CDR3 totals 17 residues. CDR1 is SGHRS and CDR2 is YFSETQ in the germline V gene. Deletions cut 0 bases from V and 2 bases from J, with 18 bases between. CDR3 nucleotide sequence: TGCGCCAGCAGCTTGGCAGGGGCCACTGCATCAGCCTACGAGCAGTACTTC. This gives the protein CASSLAGATASAYEQYF.

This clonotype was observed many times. Here the CDR3 DNA reads TGTGCCAGCAGTTTAGGGCGGGACCGCTCTAACTATGGCTACACCTTC. This gives the protein CASSLGRDRSNYGYTF. The rearrangement uses TRBV12-3 or TRBV12-4 and TRBJ1-2; a weak D match, TRBD1 (5 bases). Trimming pared 1 base from V and 0 bases from J, leaving 12 bases between. This CDR3 region has 16 residues.

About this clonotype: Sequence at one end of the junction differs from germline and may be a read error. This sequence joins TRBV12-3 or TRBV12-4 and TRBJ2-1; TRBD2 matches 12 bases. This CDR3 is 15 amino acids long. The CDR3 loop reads CASTQGQGTSGGLIF. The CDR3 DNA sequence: TGTGCCAGCACCCAGGGACAGGGAACTAGCGGGGGGTTAATCTTC.

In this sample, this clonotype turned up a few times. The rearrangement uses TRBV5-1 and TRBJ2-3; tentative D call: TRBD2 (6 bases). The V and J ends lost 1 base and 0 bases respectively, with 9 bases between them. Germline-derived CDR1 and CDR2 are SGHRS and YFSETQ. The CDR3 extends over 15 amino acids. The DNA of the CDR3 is TGCGCCAGCAGCTTGAATGGGAGGAGCACAGATACGCAGTATTTT. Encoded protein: CASSLNGRSTDTQYF.

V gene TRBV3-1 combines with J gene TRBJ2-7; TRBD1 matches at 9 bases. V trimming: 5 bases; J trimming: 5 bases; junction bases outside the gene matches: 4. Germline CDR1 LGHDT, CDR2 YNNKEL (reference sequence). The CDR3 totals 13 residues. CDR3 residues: CASSWTGADEQYF. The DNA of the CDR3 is TGTGCCAGCAGCTGGACAGGGGCGGACGAGCAGTACTTC.

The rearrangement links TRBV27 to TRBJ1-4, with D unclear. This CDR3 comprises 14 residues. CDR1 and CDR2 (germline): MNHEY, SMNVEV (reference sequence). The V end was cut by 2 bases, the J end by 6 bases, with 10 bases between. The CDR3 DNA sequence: TGTGCCAGCAGTTTAGGCAGGAATGATGAAAAACTGTTTTTT. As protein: CASSLGRNDEKLFF.

For the CDR3, the DNA is TGCAGCTTTAGCGGGGGGGCCCTCAATGAGCAGTTCTTC. Translating gives CSFSGGALNEQFF. The chain has TRBV29-1 and TRBJ2-1, with TRBD2 matching 11 bases. The CDR3 extends over 13 amino acids. Germline CDR1 is SQVTM and CDR2 is ANQGSEA. V trimming: 8 bases; J trimming: 6 bases; junction bases outside the gene matches: 6.

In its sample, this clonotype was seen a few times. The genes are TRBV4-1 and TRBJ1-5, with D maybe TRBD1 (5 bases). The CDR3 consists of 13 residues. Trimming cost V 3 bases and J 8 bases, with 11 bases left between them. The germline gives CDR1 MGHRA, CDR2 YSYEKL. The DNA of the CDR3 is TGCGCCAGCAGCCACAGGGCTACTGAGCCCCAGCATTTT. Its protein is CASSHRATEPQHF.

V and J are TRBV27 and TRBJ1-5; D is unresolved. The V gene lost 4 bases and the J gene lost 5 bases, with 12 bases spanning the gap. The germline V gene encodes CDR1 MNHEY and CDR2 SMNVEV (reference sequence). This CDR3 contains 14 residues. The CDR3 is CASSYLGNDQPQHF. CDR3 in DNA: TGTGCCAGCAGTTATTTGGGGAACGATCAGCCCCAGCATTTT.

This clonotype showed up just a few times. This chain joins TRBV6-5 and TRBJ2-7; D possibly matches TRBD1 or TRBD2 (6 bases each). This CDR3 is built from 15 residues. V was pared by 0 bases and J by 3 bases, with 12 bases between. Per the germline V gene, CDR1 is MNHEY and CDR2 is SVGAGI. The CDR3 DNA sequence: TGTGCCAGCAGTTACTCGGAGGGGGACCTCTACGAGCAGTACTTC. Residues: CASSYSEGDLYEQYF.

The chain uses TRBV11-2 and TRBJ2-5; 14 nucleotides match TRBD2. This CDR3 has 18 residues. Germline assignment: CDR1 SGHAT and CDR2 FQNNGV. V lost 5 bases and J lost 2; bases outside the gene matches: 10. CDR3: CASSPGRLAGGRQETQYF. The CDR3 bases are TGTGCCAGCAGCCCCGGCCGACTAGCGGGGGGGCGACAAGAGACCCAGTACTTC. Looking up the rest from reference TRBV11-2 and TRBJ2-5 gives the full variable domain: EAGVAQSPRYKIIEKRQSVAFWCNPISGHATLYWYQQILGQGPKLLIQFQNNGVVDDSQLPKDRFSAERLKGVDSTLKIQPAKLEDSAVYLCASSPGRLAGGRQETQYFGPGTRLLVL.

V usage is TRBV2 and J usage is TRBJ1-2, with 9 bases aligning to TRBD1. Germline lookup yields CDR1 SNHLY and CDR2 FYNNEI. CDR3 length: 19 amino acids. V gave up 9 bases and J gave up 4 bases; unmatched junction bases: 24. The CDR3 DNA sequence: TGTGCCAGTCCGATTACCCCGGGACAGGGATCCGCGGATACCTATGGCTACACCTTC. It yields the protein CASPITPGQGSADTYGYTF.

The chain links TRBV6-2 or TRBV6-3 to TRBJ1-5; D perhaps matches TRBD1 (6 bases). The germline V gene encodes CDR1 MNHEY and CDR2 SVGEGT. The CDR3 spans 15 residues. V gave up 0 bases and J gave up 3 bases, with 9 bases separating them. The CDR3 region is CASSYSGATNQPQHF. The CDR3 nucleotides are TGTGCCAGCAGTTACTCGGGGGCAACCAATCAGCCCCAGCATTTT.

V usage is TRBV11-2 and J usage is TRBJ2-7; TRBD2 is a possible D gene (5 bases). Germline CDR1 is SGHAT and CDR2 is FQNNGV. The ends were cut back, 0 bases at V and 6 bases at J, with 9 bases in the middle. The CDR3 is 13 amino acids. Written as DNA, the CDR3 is TGTGCCAGCAGCTTAGAACTAGTCGCCGAGCAGTACTTC. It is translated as CASSLELVAEQYF.

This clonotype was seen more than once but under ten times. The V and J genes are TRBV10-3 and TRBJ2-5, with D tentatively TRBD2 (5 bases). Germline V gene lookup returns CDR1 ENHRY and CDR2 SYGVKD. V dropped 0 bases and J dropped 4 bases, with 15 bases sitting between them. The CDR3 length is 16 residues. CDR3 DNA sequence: TGTGCCATCAGTGAGTCGGTGGCAGTCGGAGGAGAGACCCAGTACTTC. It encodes CAISESVAVGGETQYF.

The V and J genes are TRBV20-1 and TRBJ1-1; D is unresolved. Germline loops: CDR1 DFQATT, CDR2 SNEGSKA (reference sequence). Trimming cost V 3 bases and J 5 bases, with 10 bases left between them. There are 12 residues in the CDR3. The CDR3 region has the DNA TGCAGTGCTAGTGTCCGGGAGACTGAAGCTTTCTTT. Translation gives CSASVRETEAFF.

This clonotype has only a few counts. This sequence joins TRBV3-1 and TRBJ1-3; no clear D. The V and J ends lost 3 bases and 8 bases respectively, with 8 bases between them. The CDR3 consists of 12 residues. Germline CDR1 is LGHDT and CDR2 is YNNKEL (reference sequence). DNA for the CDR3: TGTGCCAGCAGCCAGGCCCGGGACACCATATATTTT. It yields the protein CASSQARDTIYF.

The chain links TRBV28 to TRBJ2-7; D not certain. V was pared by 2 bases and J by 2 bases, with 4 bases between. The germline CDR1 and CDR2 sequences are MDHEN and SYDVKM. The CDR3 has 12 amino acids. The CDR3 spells CASSLDTYEQYF. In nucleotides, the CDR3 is TGTGCCAGCAGTTTAGACACCTACGAGCAGTACTTC.